Listed here are 21 T cell receptor beta chains from one sample, sequenced in a study of T cells after posttransplantation cyclophosphamide. Profiling relied on immunoSEQ multiplex PCR, and the TCRdb table lists in-frame clones only, not all of them. Captured here are tens of thousands of clones, none seen once; the top ten comprise around 4.5%. The sequenced material came from PBMCs. These receptors all stem from a woman between 45 and 60 years old in good health and a related stem cell transplant donor.

This clone occurred many times. This chain links TRBV5-6 with TRBJ1-4; TRBD1 agrees at 8 bases. J gave up 0 bases and V 6 bases, and 13 bases lay outside the gene matches. The CDR3 has 18 amino acids. Germline V gene lookup returns CDR1 SGHDT and CDR2 YYEEEE. The CDR3 reads CASNLLQGVGATNEKLFF. In DNA form, the CDR3 reads TGTGCCAGCAACTTACTACAGGGGGTAGGAGCAACTAATGAAAAACTGTTTTTT. Combining the CDR3 with reference TRBV5-6 and TRBJ1-4 gives the whole variable domain DAGVTQSPTHLIKTRGQQVTLRCSPKSGHDTVSWYQQALGQGPQFIFQYYEEEERQRGNFPDRFSGHQFPNYSSELNVNALLLGDSALYLCASNLLQGVGATNEKLFFGSGTQLSVL.

This clone was found many times. The chain combines TRBV7-2 with TRBJ1-1; D not certain. Germline V gene sequence: CDR1 SGHTA, CDR2 FQGNSA. Trimming left V 3 bases short and J 1 base short, with 6 bases between. CDR3 length equals 13 residues. CDR3 sequence (DNA): TGTGCCAGCAGCTTGAGGGAGAACACTGAAGCTTTCTTT. Encoded protein: CASSLRENTEAFF.

This clone was detected many times. The rearrangement joins TRBV11-2 to TRBJ1-2, with TRBD1 as a possible D gene (6 bases). The CDR3 is made up of 17 amino acids. With 1 base removed from V and 4 bases from J, the gap between germline ends came to 19 bases. Germline V gene lookup returns CDR1 SGHAT and CDR2 FQNNGV. The CDR3 coding sequence is TGTGCCAGCAGCTTAGTGTCGGGTGGACAGCCAGCCTATGGCTACACCTTC. Amino acids: CASSLVSGGQPAYGYTF.

This clone was observed at least ten times. J is TRBJ1-3 and V is TRBV27; D unresolved. The length of the CDR3 is 15 residues. In germline, CDR1 is MNHEY, CDR2 SMNVEV (reference sequence). V lost 6 bases and J 2 bases, leaving 14 bases between the germline ends. The CDR3 region has the DNA TGTGCCAGCAGCCCCGCAGGTGGCGCTGGAAACACCATATATTTT. Protein product: CASSPAGGAGNTIYF.

This clone showed up many times. This rearrangement joins TRBV15 to TRBJ2-5, with a possible D match to TRBD2 (6 bases). CDR3 length: 14 residues. Between the trimmed V and J ends, which lost 0 bases and 7 bases, there was a span of 12 bases. Germline V CDR1 and CDR2: LNHNV, YYDKDF (reference sequence). CDR3 DNA sequence: TGTGCCACCAGCAGAGACCCTATGGGGGGGACCCAGTACTTC. This encodes CATSRDPMGGTQYF.

The V and J genes are TRBV4-3 and TRBJ2-5; D uncertain. This CDR3 contains 15 residues. V was trimmed by 0 bases and J by 11 bases, leaving 19 bases between them. Per the germline V gene, CDR1 is LGHNA and CDR2 is YSLEER. The CDR3 here is CASSQDVGAFKEQYF. The CDR3 DNA sequence: TGCGCCAGCAGCCAAGATGTAGGCGCCTTTAAGGAGCAGTACTTC.

In this sample, this clone turned up many times. The chain is built from TRBV4-1 and TRBJ2-7; possibly TRBD2 for D (5 bases). CDR1 and CDR2 (germline): MGHRA, YSYEKL. Trimming shortened V by 4 bases and J by 2 bases, and 15 bases separated the two germline ends. This CDR3 contains 15 residues. This CDR3 reads CASSPLREGPYEQYF. The CDR3 bases are TGCGCCAGCAGCCCCCTTCGGGAAGGCCCCTACGAGCAGTACTTC.

This clone was seen ten or more times. V usage is TRBV4-1 and J usage is TRBJ1-3; TRBD1 matches 7 bases. Germline assignment: CDR1 MGHRA and CDR2 YSYEKL. The junction had 9 bases not matched to a gene; V was cut back by 4 bases and J by 0 bases. The CDR3 consists of 17 residues. In DNA, the CDR3 is TGCGCCAGCAGCCGGGACCCCGGGACAGCCTCTGGAAACACCATATATTTT. It translates to CASSRDPGTASGNTIYF.

This clone was picked up a small number of times. The chain is built from TRBV5-1 and TRBJ1-2, with 9 bases lining up with TRBD1. CDR1 and CDR2 (germline): SGHRS, YFSETQ. V was clipped by 3 bases and J by 5 bases; unmatched bases: 8. This CDR3 comprises 15 residues. CDR3 DNA sequence: TGCGCCAGCAGCTCAACAGGGGGCGTTGGGTATGGCTACACCTTC. It translates to CASSSTGGVGYGYTF.

This clone appeared many times. The rearrangement joins TRBV19 to TRBJ2-7, with TRBD2 identical over 7 bases. The CDR3 length is 17 residues. Germline values: CDR1 LNHDA, CDR2 SQIVND (reference sequence). Trimming cost V 5 bases and J 3 bases; bases outside gene matches: 16. The CDR3 region has the DNA TGTGCCAGTAGTCCCCTTTCGACTAGCTTACACATCTACGAGCAGTACTTC. Translated: CASSPLSTSLHIYEQYF.

This clone was seen repeatedly, ten times or more. CDR3 protein: CASSQDWDREFTDTQYF. CDR3 DNA: TGCGCCAGCAGCCAAGATTGGGACAGGGAGTTCACAGATACGCAGTATTTT. This chain connects TRBV4-1 to TRBJ2-3; 9 bases map to TRBD1. V gave up 0 bases and J gave up 2 bases; unmatched junction bases: 6. This CDR3 spans 17 amino acids. In germline, CDR1 is MGHRA, CDR2 YSYEKL.

The table lists this clone with many counts. The gene calls are TRBV28 and TRBJ1-5; maybe TRBD1 (6 bases). The CDR3 is made up of 15 amino acids. CDR1 and CDR2 (germline): MDHEN, SYDVKM. Trimming cost V 10 bases and J 3 bases, with 19 bases left between them. DNA for the CDR3: TGTGCCACCGTGGGGGGGGGCTCCTTCAATCAGCCCCAGCATTTT. Translation: CATVGGGSFNQPQHF.

This clone was observed many times. The chain has TRBV2 and TRBJ1-2; D not certain. The CDR3 is 13 amino acids. Germline V CDR1 and CDR2: SNHLY, FYNNEI. Trimming stripped 2 bases from V and 5 bases from J, with 9 bases between. CDR3: CASSESLRYGYTF. In DNA, the CDR3 is TGTGCCAGCAGTGAATCCCTCCGGTATGGCTACACCTTC.

This clone has at least ten counts. This chain uses TRBV7-8 with TRBJ2-1, with 9 nucleotides matching TRBD1. Germline CDR1 reads SGHVS; CDR2 reads FQNEAQ. The CDR3 extends over 14 amino acids. Losses at the gene ends were 6 bases for V and 4 bases for J; bases not matched to a gene: 4. For the CDR3, the DNA is TGTGCCAGCAGAAAAGGGACAGGGTACAATGAGCAGTTCTTC. Protein sequence: CASRKGTGYNEQFF.

By share of the sample, this clone is medium-sized. The V call is TRBV19, the J call TRBJ1-1; weak D call: TRBD1 (6 bases). CDR1 is LNHDA and CDR2 is SQIVND in the germline V gene (reference sequence). This CDR3 contains 13 residues. Trimming removed 6 bases from V and 0 bases from J, with 8 bases in between. The CDR3 DNA reads as TGTGCCAGTAGCGGACAGATGAACACTGAAGCTTTCTTT. Encoded protein: CASSGQMNTEAFF.

This clone was detected many times. V usage is TRBV18 and J usage is TRBJ2-3; D unresolved. CDR3 size: 11 residues. Trimming pared 4 bases from V and 6 bases from J, leaving 5 bases between. From germline, CDR1 is KGHSH and CDR2 LQKENI. In nucleotides, the CDR3 is TGTGCCAGCTCACTTCTTGATACGCAGTATTTT. Protein: CASSLLDTQYF. The full variable domain, in which reference TRBV18 and TRBJ2-3 provide the parts outside the CDR3, is NAGVMQNPRHLVRRRGQEARLRCSPMKGHSHVYWYRQLPEEGLKFMVYLQKENIIDESGMPKERFSAEFPKEGPSILRIQQVVRGDSAAYFCASSLLDTQYFGPGTRLTVL.

This clone showed up just a few times. This chain links TRBV10-3 with TRBJ2-1; 10 bases match TRBD1. V was pared by 1 base and J by 15 bases, with 12 bases of the junction left unmatched. Per germline, CDR1 ENHRY and CDR2 SYGVKD. This CDR3 is built from 15 residues. Here the CDR3 reads CAISELTGGRGESFF. CDR3 coding DNA: TGTGCCATCAGTGAGTTGACAGGGGGCCGCGGGGAATCGTTCTTC.

The table lists this clone with many counts. The V and J genes are TRBV28 and TRBJ2-1; 13 bases line up with TRBD2. Germline CDR1 reads MDHEN; CDR2 reads SYDVKM. The CDR3 covers 15 residues. V lost 5 bases and J lost 6; bases outside the gene matches: 4. The chain's CDR3 is CASSRGTSGANEQFF. The CDR3 DNA follows: TGTGCCAGCAGTCGCGGGACTAGCGGGGCCAATGAGCAGTTCTTC.

This clone has ten or more counts. The chain uses TRBV5-8 and TRBJ1-5; D is unclear. The CDR3 loop spans 15 amino acids. V was trimmed by 4 bases and J by 4 bases, leaving 15 bases between them. Germline V lookup: CDR1 SGHTS, CDR2 YDEGEE. This CDR3 is CASSQWERGNQPQHF. CDR3 DNA: TGTGCCAGCAGCCAGTGGGAACGGGGAAATCAGCCCCAGCATTTT.

This clone appeared a few times. The V call is TRBV30, the J call TRBJ2-2; 9 bases fit TRBD1. This CDR3 contains 14 residues. Germline V lookup: CDR1 GTSNPN, CDR2 SVGIG (reference sequence). With 5 bases clipped from V and 5 bases from J, the junction kept 6 bases outside the gene matches. In DNA form, the CDR3 reads TGTGCCTGGGGGCACAGGGGGCGGACCGGGGAGCTGTTTTTT. This codes for CAWGHRGRTGELFF.

This clone was seen at least ten times. The chain carries TRBV5-6 and TRBJ1-1, with 8 bases identical to TRBD1. In germline, CDR1 is SGHDT, CDR2 YYEEEE. CDR3 length: 13 residues. V gave up 4 bases and J gave up 3 bases; unmatched junction bases: 2. CDR3 DNA: TGTGCCAGCAGCCAGGGGGCATACACTGAAGCTTTCTTT. Translating it yields CASSQGAYTEAFF.